These 8 T cell receptor beta chains originate from one sample sequenced in a study of CD4 T cells in relation to SARS-CoV-2 and coronaviruses. Profiled with immunoSEQ multiplex PCR; TCRdb holds only in-frame clones, not every one. The sample lists about 60,000 clones; 94% were seen once. Unexposed donor CD4+ T cells date from 2011-2018, before the COVID-19 pandemic. Sample: naive CD4+ T cells from PBMCs. Subset in this sample: naive CD4+ T cells isolated by negative enrichment. The receptor set was obtained from a human donor in good health.

This chain uses TRBV6-5 with TRBJ2-3; D gene uncertain. The V gene's germline CDR1 is MNHEY and CDR2 SVGAGI. Trimming cost V 4 bases and J 3 bases, with 5 bases left between them. The CDR3 has 12 residues. The chain's CDR3 is CASSSQTDTQYF. The CDR3 DNA sequence: TGTGCCAGCAGTTCCCAGACAGATACGCAGTATTTT.

For the CDR3, the DNA is TGTGCCAGCAGCGGTTCGACCCGCACAGATACGCAGTATTTT. Residues: CASSGSTRTDTQYF. V is TRBV6-5 and J is TRBJ2-3; D unclear. The CDR3 has 14 residues. Trimming stripped 6 bases from V and 1 base from J, with 11 bases between. Germline CDR1 and CDR2: MNHEY and SVGAGI.

This chain connects TRBV27 to TRBJ2-3; 16 bases match TRBD2. The germline CDR1 and CDR2 sequences are MNHEY and SMNVEV (reference sequence). V lost 5 bases, J lost 0 bases, and 11 bases stayed unmatched. The CDR3 has 20 residues. CDR3 residues: CASSVGTSGRVSHSTDTQYF. CDR3 nucleotide sequence: TGTGCCAGCAGTGTCGGGACTAGCGGGAGGGTCTCTCATAGCACAGATACGCAGTATTTT.

V and J are TRBV3-1 (or the pseudogene TRBV3-2) and TRBJ2-2; possibly TRBD1 or TRBD2 for D (5 bases each). The germline gives CDR1 LGHDT, CDR2 YNNKEL (reference sequence). The V gene lost 5 bases and the J gene lost 0 bases, with 13 bases spanning the gap. This CDR3 contains 16 residues. Here the CDR3 reads CASSKGTNSNTGELFF. In DNA form, the CDR3 reads TGTGCCAGCAGCAAAGGGACCAATTCGAACACCGGGGAGCTGTTTTTT.

V gene TRBV10-3 combines with J gene TRBJ1-1; 7 nucleotides agree with TRBD1. The CDR3 contains 16 residues. The germline gives CDR1 ENHRY, CDR2 SYGVKD. J lost 5 bases, V lost 0 bases, and 9 bases had no gene match. The CDR3 nucleotides read TGTGCCATCAGTGAGTCGCTCGGCAGGGGGGGTACTGAAGCTTTCTTT. Encoded protein: CAISESLGRGGTEAFF.

This clone was found once. The chain joins TRBV6-4 to TRBJ2-5; possible D gene TRBD2, 5 bases. The CDR3 is made up of 13 amino acids. The germline V and J ends were trimmed by 3 bases and 5 bases, with 10 bases remaining between them. Germline CDR1 and CDR2: MRHNA and SNTAGT. CDR3 sequence (DNA): TGTGCCAGCAGTGAGGGTGGCGGGGAGACCCAGTACTTC. This sequence encodes CASSEGGGETQYF.

The V and J genes are TRBV27 and TRBJ2-7, with 9 bases fitting TRBD1. There are 14 residues in the CDR3. The germline gives CDR1 MNHEY, CDR2 SMNVEV (reference sequence). J was trimmed by 5 bases and V by 3 bases; bases with no gene match: 5. For the CDR3, the DNA is TGTGCCAGCAGTTTTCGGGACAGGGACCACGAGCAGTACTTC. It codes for CASSFRDRDHEQYF.

The chain recombines TRBV27 with TRBJ1-4, with a weak D call TRBD1 (6 bases). The CDR3 is made up of 14 amino acids. Germline V gives CDR1 MNHEY, CDR2 SMNVEV (reference sequence). The V and J ends lost 3 bases and 8 bases respectively, with 13 bases between them. The CDR3: CASSFSGVREKLFF. The CDR3 DNA follows: TGTGCCAGCAGTTTCTCAGGGGTCCGGGAAAAACTGTTTTTT.